The entry below describes one T cell receptor beta chain. Its antigen is currently unknown. Hyperthyroidism was newly diagnosed in patients aged 18 to 65 (duration under 2 months). Researchers took RNA transcripts and amplified the TCR beta CDR3 regions from them. Carried out on the TCR CDR3, a first-round RT-PCR used the HTBI primer set. TCRdb processed the multiplex PCR reads anew with MiXCR; each CDR3 protein has one entry. The repertoire holds a few hundred thousand distinct CDR3 sequences, with less than 25% as singletons. Losses at the gene ends were 5 bases for V and 6 bases for J; bases not matched to a gene: 9. Per germline, CDR1 MNHNS and CDR2 SASEGT. The CDR3 consists of 14 residues. The data stem from a study of T cells in Graves' hyperthyroidism and ophthalmopathy. Study-level results: Ophthalmopathy, as predicted by the model, came a median around 6 months after the prediction. Researchers found most expanded thyroid clonotypes above 0.001 in blood as well.

The chain combines TRBV6-1 with TRBJ2-7, with 8 nucleotides matching TRBD1. The clonotype originates from a young man with Graves' hyperthyroidism. Sequenced sample: blood. The CDR3, as DNA: TGTGCCAGCAGTCTCAAGACAGGGGCCTCCGAGCAGTACTTC. This translates into CASSLKTGASEQYF.